This T cell receptor (beta chain) was captured in a study of blood T cell repertoires in COVID-19. Turning to the study itself: Collection of acute and convalescent COVID-19 samples took place in the United States, Italy and Spain. In each case, the material was cDNA or gDNA derived from T cells, B-cell-depleted T cells, or PBMCs.

Only one count was recorded for this clone. Unmatched junction bases numbered 15, after V lost 10 bases and J lost 6 bases. CDR3 length equals 14 residues. Germline CDR1 is WSHSY and CDR2 is SAAADI. Original methodology: Reference gene primers were amplified, and this amplification served to estimate nucleated cell counts. Profiled with immunoSEQ multiplex PCR; TCRdb holds only in-frame clones, not every one. The V and J calls and the clone size are those of that table, but D and trimming were determined from the DNA. The sample lists some 150,000 clones, approximately 80% seen once, with 8.8% in the top ten.

The sequence was obtained from an elderly woman in a cohort sampled during active or convalescent COVID-19. This chain joins TRBV10-2 and TRBJ2-7; 7 bases align to TRBD1. The sample was peripheral blood. CDR3 sequence reads: CATERTGVLREQYF. The CDR3 DNA reads as TGCGCCACTGAGAGAACAGGGGTCCTTCGCGAGCAGTACTTC.